This T cell receptor beta chain appears in the sequencing data of a study of shared T cell receptors in the human thymus. Only in-frame clones appear in the TCRdb table, and some are missing; sequencing was by immunoSEQ multiplex PCR. Counted here are hundreds of thousands of clones, 85% to 95% occurring once; the ten biggest clones make up approximately 0.02%. V lost 1 base, J lost 2 bases, and 7 bases stayed unmatched. The CDR3 is made up of 17 amino acids. Germline CDR1 and CDR2: SEHNR and FQNEAQ (reference sequence). The sequenced sample was thymocytes. The sequence came from a human donor. The J gene is TRBJ2-3, the V gene TRBV7-9, with 9 bases identical to TRBD2. The CDR3 sequence is CASSLEGGTSPTDTQYF. CDR3 coding DNA: TGTGCCAGCAGCTTAGAGGGGGGGACTAGCCCCACAGATACGCAGTATTTT.